These T cell receptor beta chains were read from a single sample in a study of OX40 agonist ivuxolimab in advanced cancers. Only in-frame clones appear in the TCRdb table, and some are missing; sequencing was by immunoSEQ multiplex PCR. The repertoire holds some 100,000 clones, with about 85% as singletons. Sample: CD4+ or CD8+ T cells sorted from blood, taken in a trial of the OX40 agonist ivuxolimab. These receptors came from an adult with an advanced solid tumor such as melanoma, head and neck, liver or kidney cancer. Both conserved end residues are part of each CDR3. The order of the fields is CDR3 DNA, CDR3 protein, clone size, V gene, D gene, J gene. A D gene is named only where the DNA matches it firmly. Clone size appears in some rows only: once, few, many, or a class for an expanded clone.

TGTGCCTGGAGTCGGGGCGGGCAAGGGGCCAACGTCCTGACTTTC CAWSRGGQGANVLTF NA TRBV30 NA TRBJ2-6
TGTGCCAGCAGTGGGTCCCGGGACTCCGCGTACCAAGAGACCCAGTACTTC CASSGSRDSAYQETQYF NA TRBV25-1 NA TRBJ2-5
TGTGCCAGCAGCGCAAGGGGACTGGCGGCTGGAAACACCATATATTTT CASSARGLAAGNTIYF once TRBV7-2 NA TRBJ1-3
TGTGCCAGCAGCTTAAGCAGGAAGACGGGGATGTACCAAGAGACCCAGTACTTC CASSLSRKTGMYQETQYF NA TRBV7-2 NA TRBJ2-5
TGTGCCAGCAGCTTAACAGGGAATTCACCCCTCCACTTT CASSLTGNSPLHF NA TRBV7-9 NA TRBJ1-6
TGTGCCAGCAGACTGACAGGGCTAAACACTGAAGCTTTCTTT CASRLTGLNTEAFF NA TRBV27 TRBD1 TRBJ1-1
TGTGCCAGCAGGGGGGCGGTAGGGAACACCGGGGAGCTGTTTTTT CASRGAVGNTGELFF NA TRBV2 NA TRBJ2-2
TGTGCCACCCGAACGGGGACCCTTTCTGACGACACCTTC CATRTGTLSDDTF NA TRBV28 NA TRBJ1-2
TGTGCCAGCAGTTCCGACAGGGGGTCGGGAAACACCATATATTTT CASSSDRGSGNTIYF NA TRBV2 TRBD1 TRBJ1-3
TGCGCCAGCAGCTTGGGCTTTACAGGGAACTATGGCTACACCTTC CASSLGFTGNYGYTF NA TRBV5-1 NA TRBJ1-2
TGTGCCAGCAGCCCCGACAGGGGGGTAGAGACCCAGTACTTC CASSPDRGVETQYF NA TRBV7-2 TRBD1 TRBJ2-5
TGTGCCAGCAGCACAAGCCGGACGGGACAGGCTTACAATGAGCAGTTCTTC CASSTSRTGQAYNEQFF NA TRBV11-3 TRBD1 TRBJ2-1
TGTGCCAGCAGTGAAACTCTTTTAATGGGAGGAAACACCATATATTTT CASSETLLMGGNTIYF NA TRBV2 NA TRBJ1-3
TGTGCCAGCAGAGGCCGGACAGGGGGGAATCAGCCCCAGCATTTT CASRGRTGGNQPQHF NA TRBV2 TRBD1 TRBJ1-5
TGCGCCAGCAGCTTGGCCGGGCAAATTGGGACCGGGGAGCTGTTTTTT CASSLAGQIGTGELFF NA TRBV5-1 NA TRBJ2-2
TGTGCCATAGGCGAGGGGGTCTATGGCTACACCTTC CAIGEGVYGYTF few TRBV19 NA TRBJ1-2
TGTGCCAGCAGTTTAGGGCAGGCCTATGGCTACACCTTC CASSLGQAYGYTF NA TRBV28 NA TRBJ1-2
TGTGCCATTGGGAGCAATCAGCCCCAGCATTTT CAIGSNQPQHF few TRBV28 NA TRBJ1-5
TGTGCCAGCACGGAGGGGTACGAGCAGTACTTC CASTEGYEQYF NA TRBV2 NA TRBJ2-7
TGTGCCAGCAGTTTGGCCCTGCGAGATACGCAGTATTTT CASSLALRDTQYF NA TRBV7-3 NA TRBJ2-3
TGTGCCAGCAGCCTAGACAGGGCTGCAACTAATGAAAAACTGTTTTTT CASSLDRAATNEKLFF once TRBV28 TRBD1 TRBJ1-4
TGTGCCAGCAGAGTTAGAGCTTCATTAAATCAGCCCCAGCATTTT CASRVRASLNQPQHF few TRBV27 NA TRBJ1-5
TGTGCCAGCTCCCCAGGGGGGGACACTGAAGCTTTCTTT CASSPGGDTEAFF NA TRBV18 TRBD1 TRBJ1-1
TGCAGCGTTGGGAGAGGGGCCAATCAGCCCCAGCATTTT CSVGRGANQPQHF NA TRBV29-1 NA TRBJ1-5
TGTGCCAGCAGATCTAAAGAGACCCAGTACTTC CASRSKETQYF NA TRBV7-2 NA TRBJ2-5
TGTGCCAGCAGTCCACCCTCCGGGACAGGGACTCAAGCTTTCTTT CASSPPSGTGTQAFF NA TRBV28 TRBD1 TRBJ1-1
TGTGCCAGCAGTGTTCTCAGGGGGGAGACCCAGTACTTC CASSVLRGETQYF once TRBV2 TRBD1 TRBJ2-5
TGTGCCAGCTCACCATCGGGACAGATCTATGGCTACACCTTC CASSPSGQIYGYTF few TRBV18 TRBD1 TRBJ1-2
TGTGCCAGCACCGCAAACAGCGCCCGGGGGACCCAGTACTTC CASTANSARGTQYF NA TRBV7-2 NA TRBJ2-5
TGTGCCAGCAGGTCCCGGACGGGGAACACTGAAGCTTTCTTT CASRSRTGNTEAFF NA TRBV7-2 NA TRBJ1-1
TGTGCCAGTACCAATACTCCGGACACCACAGATACGCAGTATTTT CASTNTPDTTDTQYF NA TRBV19 NA TRBJ2-3
TGTGCCTGGAGTATCGGGACAGCTTATGGCTACACCTTC CAWSIGTAYGYTF once TRBV30 TRBD1 TRBJ1-2
TGTGCCAGTGCCCGGACTCTATCCGATACGCAGTATTTT CASARTLSDTQYF NA TRBV19 NA TRBJ2-3
TGTGCCAGCAGTTTCCCATCGACAGGGGCCTCCTATAATTCACCCCTCCACTTT CASSFPSTGASYNSPLHF NA TRBV28 TRBD1 TRBJ1-6
TGCAGCGTCTGGACGGGATTGCGTGGCGGGCTCTCTGGGGCCAACGTCCTGACTTTC CSVWTGLRGGLSGANVLTF NA TRBV29-1 NA TRBJ2-6
TGTGCCAGCAGCCCGTCGGGGGGGCATGACACTGAAGCTTTCTTT CASSPSGGHDTEAFF few TRBV5-4 NA TRBJ1-1
TGCGCCAGCAGCCAAGGGGGCCCAGCAGATACGCAGTATTTT CASSQGGPADTQYF NA TRBV4-3 NA TRBJ2-3
TGCGCCAGCAGCTTGGAGGGTGGCTCCTACAATGAGCAGTTCTTC CASSLEGGSYNEQFF NA TRBV5-1 NA TRBJ2-1
TGTGCCAGTAGTGTGGGACAGGGCTACCATGGGTATGGCTACACCTTC CASSVGQGYHGYGYTF NA TRBV19 TRBD1 TRBJ1-2
TGTGCCAGCAGTGATGCGACAGGGAAGAACTTT CASSDATGKNF NA TRBV6-5 TRBD1 TRBJ1-6